These 24 T cell receptor beta chains were sequenced from one sample in a study of shared clonotypes between healthy human individuals. Produced via immunoSEQ multiplex PCR; TCRdb's table is partial and in-frame only. The data show approximately 1.5 million clones, with 95% to 99% seen just once and about 0.4% held by the top ten. The sequenced sample consisted of naive CD4+ T cells sorted from blood. Specified subset: CD45RA+ positively selected. Source of these receptors: a man aged 30 to 45 in good health.

J is TRBJ2-1 and V is TRBV19; 8 nucleotides agree with TRBD2. CDR1 is LNHDA, CDR2 SQIVND, per germline (reference sequence). The CDR3 extends over 16 amino acids. V shed 5 bases and J 8 bases; nucleotides not matched to a gene: 14. The CDR3 DNA follows: TGTGCCAGTAGTCCCCTGCGGAGCGGGAGCGGGGATGAGCAGTTCTTC. Its translation: CASSPLRSGSGDEQFF.

The chain links TRBV5-1 to TRBJ2-3; 10 nucleotides agree with TRBD2. Germline CDR1 and CDR2: SGHRS and YFSETQ. J gave up 0 bases and V 0 bases, and 4 bases lay outside the gene matches. The CDR3 length is 17 residues. CDR3 protein: CASSLAGTSASTDTQYF. DNA of the CDR3: TGCGCCAGCAGCTTGGCCGGGACTAGCGCCAGCACAGATACGCAGTATTTT.

The chain uses TRBV28 and TRBJ1-5, with a weak D call TRBD1 (5 bases). This CDR3 region has 16 residues. The V end was cut by 6 bases, the J end by 1 base, with 16 bases between. Germline CDR1 and CDR2: MDHEN and SYDVKM. The CDR3: CASSTIRGGSNQPQHF. CDR3 nucleotides: TGTGCCAGCAGCACTATCCGTGGGGGGAGCAATCAGCCCCAGCATTTT.

This sequence joins TRBV5-6 and TRBJ2-7; the match to TRBD1 covers 7 bases. The CDR3 has 15 amino acids. V dropped 4 bases and J dropped 3; count of bases not matched to a gene: 10. Germline V gene lookup returns CDR1 SGHDT and CDR2 YYEEEE. The CDR3 loop reads CASSPPGTVIYEQYF. CDR3 nucleotides: TGTGCCAGCAGCCCCCCCGGGACAGTAATCTACGAGCAGTACTTC.

The chain is built from TRBV7-3 and TRBJ2-5; no reliable D call. The CDR3 is made up of 13 amino acids. Germline assignment: CDR1 SGHTA and CDR2 FQGTGA. The ends were cut back, 5 bases at V and 0 bases at J, with 7 bases in the middle. The CDR3 DNA is TGTGCCAGCAGCCCCGGGTACCAAGAGACCCAGTACTTC. Translation gives CASSPGYQETQYF.

CDR3 coding DNA: TGTGCCAGCAGCTTTCAGCGGGGGGTCTCCTACGAGCAGTACTTC. Translating gives CASSFQRGVSYEQYF. This sequence joins TRBV7-2 and TRBJ2-7; 9 bases align to TRBD2. J was trimmed by 0 bases and V by 3 bases; bases with no gene match: 3. Per germline, CDR1 SGHTA and CDR2 FQGNSA. CDR3 length: 15 residues.

The chain carries TRBV30 and TRBJ1-4; D not certain. Deletions cut 5 bases from V and 8 bases from J, with 21 bases between. There are 15 residues in the CDR3. The germline V gene encodes CDR1 GTSNPN and CDR2 SVGIG (reference sequence). The CDR3 DNA follows: TGTGCCTGGTCCACCCCACAGAATAGGAAGGAAAAACTGTTTTTT. Amino acids: CAWSTPQNRKEKLFF.

The chain has TRBV13 and TRBJ1-2; no definite D call. In germline, CDR1 is PRHDT, CDR2 FYEKMQ (reference sequence). The V gene lost 4 bases and the J gene lost 4 bases, with 13 bases spanning the gap. The CDR3 covers 14 residues. The CDR3: CASSSRLGLYGYTF. CDR3 DNA sequence: TGTGCCAGCAGCTCCCGGTTAGGTCTCTATGGCTACACCTTC.

The chain couples TRBV5-5 to TRBJ2-4; 9 bases fit TRBD2. Per the germline V gene, CDR1 is SGHKS and CDR2 is YYEKEE (reference sequence). With V trimmed by 3 bases and J by 9 bases, 19 bases remained unmatched. This CDR3 contains 18 residues. The CDR3 loop is CASSSGHAGSSGKGIQYF. CDR3 nucleotide sequence: TGTGCCAGCAGCTCGGGACACGCTGGCTCTAGCGGGAAGGGCATTCAGTACTTC.

V and J are TRBV2 and TRBJ1-2; D is uncertain. In germline, CDR1 is SNHLY, CDR2 FYNNEI. This CDR3 contains 13 residues. Trimming pared 5 bases from V and 2 bases from J, leaving 9 bases between. In DNA form, the CDR3 reads TGTGCCAGCAGTCCGAGAACAAACTATGGCTACACCTTC. The encoded protein is CASSPRTNYGYTF.

The chain employs TRBV9 and TRBJ2-7; TRBD1 matches 9 bases. V shed 4 bases and J 2 bases; nucleotides not matched to a gene: 10. Per germline, CDR1 SGDLS and CDR2 YYNGEE. The CDR3 loop spans 16 amino acids. The CDR3 region has the DNA TGTGCCAGCAGCCTGTCACCGGGACAGGGCACCTACGAGCAGTACTTC. Translated: CASSLSPGQGTYEQYF. The full variable domain, rest sourced from reference TRBV9 and TRBJ2-7, is DSGVTQTPKHLITATGQRVTLRCSPRSGDLSVYWYQQSLDQGLQFLIQYYNGEERAKGNILERFSAQQFPDLHSELNLSSLELGDSALYFCASSLSPGQGTYEQYFGPGTRLTVT.

The chain couples TRBV10-1 to TRBJ1-2, with TRBD1 matching 9 bases. The CDR3 extends over 19 amino acids. Germline V gene data show CDR1 as WNHNN and CDR2 as SYGVQD (reference sequence). V lost 9 bases to trimming and J lost 2 bases; unmatched junction nucleotides: 22. CDR3 amino acids: CARGKNSDSWGQGNYGYTF. CDR3 nucleotides: TGCGCCAGGGGGAAAAATTCCGACTCCTGGGGACAGGGAAACTATGGCTACACCTTC.

The chain combines TRBV27 with TRBJ2-1, with D unresolved. Germline values: CDR1 MNHEY, CDR2 SMNVEV (reference sequence). V was clipped by 5 bases and J by 12 bases, with 14 bases between them. The CDR3 runs to 12 residues. The CDR3 nucleotides are TGTGCCAGCAGTCCCCTCTCGCAACCGCAGTTCTTC. It codes for CASSPLSQPQFF.

V usage is TRBV28 and J usage is TRBJ1-4; D call uncertain. Germline CDR1 MDHEN, CDR2 SYDVKM. Trimming removed 6 bases at V and 3 bases at J, with 11 bases between. CDR3 length equals 14 residues. CDR3 in amino acids: CASSPAPSNEKLFF. The CDR3 DNA sequence: TGTGCCAGCAGCCCGGCGCCTTCTAATGAAAAACTGTTTTTT.

V gene TRBV2 combines with J gene TRBJ2-7; D ambiguous. Per the germline V gene, CDR1 is SNHLY and CDR2 is FYNNEI. This CDR3 has 11 residues. V dropped 2 bases and J dropped 5 bases, with 4 bases sitting between them. CDR3 residues: CASSEIDEQYF. The CDR3 DNA sequence: TGTGCCAGCAGTGAAATTGACGAGCAGTACTTC.

The chain carries TRBV2 and TRBJ2-3, with TRBD1 matching 7 bases. V gave up 6 bases and J gave up 0 bases; unmatched junction bases: 3. Germline CDR1 is SNHLY and CDR2 is FYNNEI. The CDR3 contains 14 residues. The CDR3 DNA reads TGTGCCAGCAGGCACAGGGGAAGCACAGATACGCAGTATTTT. This gives the protein CASRHRGSTDTQYF. The full variable domain, in which reference TRBV2 and TRBJ2-3 provide the parts outside the CDR3, is EPEVTQTPSHQVTQMGQEVILRCVPISNHLYFYWYRQILGQKVEFLVSFYNNEISEKSEIFDDQFSVERPDGSNFTLKIRSTKLEDSAMYFCASRHRGSTDTQYFGPGTRLTVL.

V usage is TRBV18 and J usage is TRBJ2-1; tentative D call: TRBD2 (6 bases). Trimming took off 4 bases at V and 3 bases at J, with 13 bases between the two ends. The germline CDR1 and CDR2 sequences are KGHSH and LQKENI. This CDR3 contains 15 residues. CDR3 coding DNA: TGTGCCAGCTCACATTATAAGGGAGGCTACAATGAGCAGTTCTTC. Translating it yields CASSHYKGGYNEQFF.

V and J are TRBV7-6 and TRBJ1-1; a weak D match, TRBD1 (6 bases). Trimming shortened V by 6 bases and J by 2 bases, and 16 bases separated the two germline ends. The germline V gene encodes CDR1 SGHVS and CDR2 FNYEAQ. CDR3 length equals 15 residues. CDR3 protein: CASRARNGGNTEAFF. In DNA, the CDR3 is TGTGCCAGCAGGGCTAGGAACGGGGGCAACACTGAAGCTTTCTTT.

The chain employs TRBV27 and TRBJ1-1, with a weak D call TRBD1 (5 bases). The germline gives CDR1 MNHEY, CDR2 SMNVEV (reference sequence). V shed 0 bases and J shed 5 bases, with 13 bases lying between them. The length of the CDR3 is 15 residues. The DNA for the CDR3 is TGTGCCAGCAGTTTATCGCCGGGGCTGGGGACTGAAGCTTTCTTT. Encoded protein: CASSLSPGLGTEAFF.

V is TRBV28 and J is TRBJ1-5, with TRBD1 identical over 7 bases. Germline CDR1 is MDHEN and CDR2 is SYDVKM. The CDR3 has 14 residues. Trimming cost V 6 bases and J 0 bases; bases outside gene matches: 2. The CDR3 DNA reads as TGTGCCAGCAGGGACAGGTATAGCAATCAGCCCCAGCATTTT. Translated: CASRDRYSNQPQHF.

The rearrangement links TRBV9 to TRBJ2-3; tentative D call: TRBD2 (5 bases). V was trimmed by 0 bases and J by 2 bases, leaving 10 bases between them. The CDR3 runs to 15 residues. CDR1 and CDR2 from the germline V gene are SGDLS and YYNGEE. CDR3 sequence (DNA): TGTGCCAGCAGCGTAGTTGCGGGCCTCACAGATACGCAGTATTTT. The encoded protein is CASSVVAGLTDTQYF.

V usage is TRBV11-2 and J usage is TRBJ2-5; 7 bases match TRBD1. CDR1 SGHAT and CDR2 FQNNGV come from the germline V gene. The V segment lost 3 bases and the J segment 1 base; nucleotides outside the gene matches: 5. The CDR3 length is 15 residues. The CDR3 sequence is CASSFWDSVQETQYF. CDR3 sequence (DNA): TGTGCCAGCAGCTTCTGGGACAGCGTCCAAGAGACCCAGTACTTC. Full variable domain (missing parts from reference TRBV11-2 and TRBJ2-5): EAGVAQSPRYKIIEKRQSVAFWCNPISGHATLYWYQQILGQGPKLLIQFQNNGVVDDSQLPKDRFSAERLKGVDSTLKIQPAKLEDSAVYLCASSFWDSVQETQYFGPGTRLLVL.

This clone has a handful of counts. The chain couples TRBV7-2 to TRBJ2-5; D is unresolved. The CDR3 totals 14 residues. V lost 1 base and J lost 4, with 10 bases in between. Germline assignment: CDR1 SGHTA and CDR2 FQGNSA. The CDR3 spells CASSLVALVETQYF. CDR3 coding DNA: TGTGCCAGCAGCTTAGTTGCTTTGGTAGAGACCCAGTACTTC.

The gene calls are TRBV2 and TRBJ2-5; 10 bases are shared with TRBD1. The germline V gene has CDR1 SNHLY and CDR2 FYNNEI. V dropped 4 bases and J dropped 4; count of bases not matched to a gene: 3. This CDR3 comprises 14 residues. Here the CDR3 reads CASSVRTGGETQYF. CDR3 DNA: TGTGCCAGCAGTGTCCGGACAGGGGGAGAGACCCAGTACTTC. Variable domain in full (rest from reference TRBV2 and TRBJ2-5): EPEVTQTPSHQVTQMGQEVILRCVPISNHLYFYWYRQILGQKVEFLVSFYNNEISEKSEIFDDQFSVERPDGSNFTLKIRSTKLEDSAMYFCASSVRTGGETQYFGPGTRLLVL.